The 8 T cell receptor beta chains reported below all come from one sample, sequenced in a study of shared clonotypes between healthy human individuals. The naive CD8 subset, CD45RO-negative cells positively selected for CCR7, excluded terminally differentiated effector memory CD45RA+ cells. The table came from immunoSEQ multiplex PCR; TCRdb's copy has only in-frame clones and leaves some out. The sample holds some 2.1 million clones; about 95% are singletons and the top ten take 1.1%. Material: naive CD8+ T cells sorted from blood. These receptors all come from a man between 18 and 35 years old in good health.

The V and J genes are TRBV4-1 and TRBJ1-4; D is possibly TRBD1 (5 bases). The CDR3 extends over 16 amino acids. The V gene's germline CDR1 is MGHRA and CDR2 YSYEKL. The germline V and J ends were trimmed by 1 base and 6 bases, with 15 bases remaining between them. CDR3 in DNA: TGCGCCAGCAGCCAAGTCCGGCAGGGTGGATATGAAAAACTGTTTTTT. Residues: CASSQVRQGGYEKLFF.

There are a few counts of this clone. The chain employs TRBV29-1 and TRBJ2-3, with D perhaps TRBD2 (6 bases). V lost 7 bases and J lost 1, with 21 bases in between. Germline-derived CDR1 and CDR2 are SQVTM and ANQGSEA. The CDR3 runs 16 residues. In DNA, the CDR3 is TGCAGCGGGTCATTTAGCGGTGGAGGGGGCACAGATACGCAGTATTTT. This codes for CSGSFSGGGGTDTQYF.

This clone is a singleton in its sample. This chain connects TRBV6-6 to TRBJ1-1, with D possibly matching TRBD1 (6 bases). The CDR3 is 14 amino acids. Trimming stripped 2 bases from V and 6 bases from J, with 13 bases between. CDR1 and CDR2 from the germline V gene are MNHNY and SVGAGI (reference sequence). This CDR3 reads CASSYQGTMAEAFF. In nucleotides, the CDR3 is TGTGCCAGCAGTTACCAGGGGACGATGGCTGAAGCTTTCTTT.

The chain carries TRBV7-9 and TRBJ2-1, with D hard to call. The germline V gene has CDR1 SEHNR and CDR2 FQNEAQ (reference sequence). The CDR3 has 15 amino acids. The V end lost 1 base, the J end lost 0 bases, and 7 bases lay between the germline ends. CDR3 DNA: TGTGCCAGCAGCTTAGTAACCAGCTCCTACAATGAGCAGTTCTTC. Amino acid sequence: CASSLVTSSYNEQFF.

This clone was found many times. V and J are TRBV9 and TRBJ2-3; D is ambiguous. The germline V gene encodes CDR1 SGDLS and CDR2 YYNGEE. The V end was cut by 3 bases, the J end by 1 base, with 15 bases between. The CDR3 length is 16 residues. CDR3 sequence: CASSEHHAPGTDTQYF. The DNA of the CDR3 is TGTGCCAGCAGCGAACACCATGCTCCGGGCACAGATACGCAGTATTTT.

The CDR3 DNA is TGTGCCAGCAGCCCAGGACTAGCGGAACTTAGGGATACGCAGTATTTT. Its translation: CASSPGLAELRDTQYF. The chain joins TRBV5-6 to TRBJ2-3, with 10 bases fitting TRBD2. J lost 6 bases, V lost 4 bases, and 11 bases had no gene match. Per germline, CDR1 SGHDT and CDR2 YYEEEE. This CDR3 spans 16 amino acids.

The chain uses TRBV7-2 and TRBJ2-5, with D perhaps TRBD1 or TRBD2 (5 bases each). Between the trimmed V and J ends, which lost 2 bases and 3 bases, there was a span of 13 bases. Germline CDR1 SGHTA, CDR2 FQGNSA. This CDR3 contains 15 residues. This CDR3 reads CASSLLGGAEETQYF. The CDR3 DNA follows: TGTGCCAGCAGCTTACTTGGGGGAGCGGAAGAGACCCAGTACTTC.

The chain uses TRBV9 and TRBJ1-2; D not resolved. Trimming took 4 bases from V and 8 from J, leaving 9 bases between them. Germline CDR1 reads SGDLS; CDR2 reads YYNGEE. The CDR3 is made up of 11 amino acids. Written as DNA, the CDR3 is TGTGCCAGCAGCACTAACGAAGGCTACACCTTC. Protein product: CASSTNEGYTF.